This is a list of T cell receptor beta chains from one sample in a study. TCRdb used MiXCR to reprocess the 5' RACE reads, holding one entry per CDR3 protein. The sample has about 8,900 distinct CDR3 sequences, around a quarter seen once. Sequencing was performed on naive CD4+ T cells sorted from a lymph node. The receptors were gathered from a female donor with breast cancer. The CDR3 runs from the conserved cysteine through the conserved F or W. A D gene is named only where the DNA matches it firmly. Where a row states a size, it is once, few, many or the class of an expanded clone; other rows omit it.

j_gene: TRBJ2-5; d_gene: TRBD1; abundance: medium-sized; v_gene: TRBV7-7; CDR3aa: CASSPGTGQETQYF; CDR3nt: TGTGCCAGCAGCCCTGGGACAGGGCAAGAGACCCAGTACTTC
j_gene: TRBJ1-1; d_gene: .; abundance: .; v_gene: TRBV3-1; CDR3aa: CASSRGQQEAFF; CDR3nt: TGTGCCAGCAGCCGAGGACAGCAGGAAGCTTTCTTT
j_gene: TRBJ1-1; d_gene: .; abundance: many; v_gene: TRBV5-1; CDR3aa: CASSLDEINTEAFF; CDR3nt: TGCGCCAGCAGCTTAGATGAAATCAACACTGAAGCTTTCTTT
j_gene: TRBJ2-1; d_gene: TRBD2; abundance: .; v_gene: TRBV11-2; CDR3aa: CASSLDTSGRVRESF; CDR3nt: TGTGCCAGCAGCTTAGATACTAGCGGGAGAGTGAGGGAGTCCTTC
j_gene: TRBJ1-1; d_gene: .; abundance: many; v_gene: TRBV5-1; CDR3aa: CASSPTLGPNTEAFF; CDR3nt: TGCGCCAGCAGCCCCACCCTGGGGCCGAACACTGAAGCTTTCTTT
j_gene: TRBJ2-2; d_gene: .; abundance: few; v_gene: TRBV3-1; CDR3aa: CASSQGGMRGTGELFF; CDR3nt: TGTGCCAGCAGCCAAGGGGGGATGAGGGGCACCGGGGAGCTGTTTTTT
j_gene: TRBJ1-2; d_gene: .; abundance: few; v_gene: TRBV4-1; CDR3aa: CASSRTQGWLSSGYTF; CDR3nt: TGCGCCAGCAGCCGAACCCAAGGTTGGTTATCTTCTGGCTACACCTTC
j_gene: TRBJ1-5; d_gene: .; abundance: medium-sized; v_gene: TRBV25-1; CDR3aa: CASSELADSNQPQHF; CDR3nt: TGTGCCAGCAGTGAATTGGCGGATAGCAATCAGCCCCAGCATTTT
j_gene: TRBJ2-3; d_gene: TRBD2; abundance: many; v_gene: TRBV6-5; CDR3aa: CASNRVPSGISTDTQYF; CDR3nt: TGTGCCAGCAACAGGGTGCCTAGCGGGATTTCCACAGATACGCAGTATTTT
j_gene: TRBJ2-3; d_gene: .; abundance: .; v_gene: TRBV20-1; CDR3aa: CSAVTFGTDTQYF; CDR3nt: TGCAGTGCTGTAACGTTTGGCACAGATACGCAGTATTTT
j_gene: TRBJ2-6; d_gene: .; abundance: medium-sized; v_gene: TRBV30; CDR3aa: CAWQVSGANVLTF; CDR3nt: TGTGCCTGGCAGGTTTCTGGGGCCAACGTCCTGACTTTC
j_gene: TRBJ1-5; d_gene: TRBD1; abundance: .; v_gene: TRBV19; CDR3aa: CASTGVGDHQPQHF; CDR3nt: TGTGCCAGCACAGGGGTGGGGGATCATCAGCCCCAGCATTTT
j_gene: TRBJ1-5; d_gene: .; abundance: medium-sized; v_gene: TRBV30; CDR3aa: CAWSFPPGPQHF; CDR3nt: TGTGCCTGGAGTTTCCCTCCGGGGCCCCAGCATTTT
j_gene: TRBJ1-2; d_gene: .; abundance: many; v_gene: TRBV12-3/TRBV12-4; CDR3aa: CASKSGQGSYGYTF; CDR3nt: TGTGCCAGCAAATCTGGGCAGGGAAGCTATGGCTACACCTTC
j_gene: TRBJ1-4; d_gene: TRBD1; abundance: many; v_gene: TRBV20-1; CDR3aa: CSAGQGSNEKLFF; CDR3nt: TGCAGTGCTGGACAGGGGAGTAATGAAAAACTGTTTTTT
j_gene: TRBJ2-3; d_gene: TRBD1; abundance: .; v_gene: TRBV9; CDR3aa: CASSEPYRGDTQYF; CDR3nt: TGTGCCAGCAGCGAACCCTACAGGGGAGATACGCAGTATTTT
j_gene: TRBJ2-1; d_gene: .; abundance: many; v_gene: TRBV11-3; CDR3aa: CASSLRRESNNEQFF; CDR3nt: TGTGCCAGCAGCTTACGGCGGGAATCAAACAATGAGCAGTTCTTC
j_gene: TRBJ2-3; d_gene: .; abundance: .; v_gene: TRBV4-2; CDR3aa: CASSQGDSYTGEQYF; CDR3nt: TGTGCCAGCAGCCAAGGGGACTCCTACACCGGGGAGCAGTATTTT
j_gene: TRBJ1-4; d_gene: .; abundance: few; v_gene: TRBV4-1; CDR3aa: CASSQKRQKTNEKLFF; CDR3nt: TGCGCCAGCAGCCAAAAAAGGCAGAAAACTAATGAAAAACTGTTTTTT
j_gene: TRBJ1-1; d_gene: TRBD1; abundance: few; v_gene: TRBV10-3; CDR3aa: CAIRMTDRALAEAFF; CDR3nt: TGTGCCATCAGGATGACGGACAGGGCTTTGGCTGAAGCTTTCTTT
j_gene: TRBJ2-1; d_gene: .; abundance: few; v_gene: TRBV20-1; CDR3aa: CSASGLEEQFF; CDR3nt: TGCAGTGCCTCCGGTCTAGAGGAGCAGTTCTTC
j_gene: TRBJ2-7; d_gene: .; abundance: few; v_gene: TRBV20-1; CDR3aa: CSARDGSQVYEQYF; CDR3nt: TGCAGTGCTAGGGACGGGAGTCAAGTCTACGAGCAGTACTTC
j_gene: TRBJ2-1; d_gene: TRBD2; abundance: many; v_gene: TRBV24-1; CDR3aa: CATSVGTSVSYNEQFF; CDR3nt: TGTGCCACCAGTGTTGGGACTAGCGTCTCCTACAATGAGCAGTTCTTC
j_gene: TRBJ2-1; d_gene: TRBD2; abundance: many; v_gene: TRBV2; CDR3aa: CASSLAGGLGNEQFF; CDR3nt: TGTGCCAGCAGCCTAGCGGGAGGACTGGGGAATGAGCAGTTCTTC
j_gene: TRBJ1-5; d_gene: .; abundance: medium-sized; v_gene: TRBV6-5; CDR3aa: CASRPVSRGNQPQHF; CDR3nt: TGTGCCAGCAGGCCAGTAAGTCGGGGAAATCAGCCCCAGCATTTT
j_gene: TRBJ1-2; d_gene: TRBD1; abundance: few; v_gene: TRBV6-1; CDR3aa: CASSQHPLTGAGGTGYTF; CDR3nt: TGTGCCAGCAGTCAACATCCGCTAACAGGGGCCGGCGGAACTGGCTACACCTTC
j_gene: TRBJ2-1; d_gene: .; abundance: many; v_gene: TRBV3-1; CDR3aa: CASSQDLGSDEQFF; CDR3nt: TGTGCCAGCAGCCAAGATCTTGGGAGCGATGAGCAGTTCTTC
j_gene: TRBJ2-1; d_gene: TRBD2; abundance: many; v_gene: TRBV6-5; CDR3aa: CASSPTGGSYNEQFF; CDR3nt: TGTGCCAGCAGCCCGACGGGGGGTTCCTACAATGAGCAGTTCTTC
j_gene: TRBJ2-1; d_gene: TRBD2; abundance: many; v_gene: TRBV18; CDR3aa: CASSHIRTSGRNNEQFF; CDR3nt: TGTGCCAGCTCACATATCCGGACTAGCGGGAGGAACAATGAGCAGTTCTTC
j_gene: TRBJ2-4; d_gene: TRBD2; abundance: few; v_gene: TRBV6-5; CDR3aa: CASRDTGGAKNIQYF; CDR3nt: TGTGCCAGCAGAGACACGGGAGGAGCCAAAAACATTCAGTACTTC
j_gene: TRBJ2-7; d_gene: TRBD1; abundance: few; v_gene: TRBV5-1; CDR3aa: CASSLGQGTPYEQYF; CDR3nt: TGCGCCAGCAGCTTGGGACAGGGCACTCCCTACGAGCAGTACTTC
j_gene: TRBJ2-1; d_gene: .; abundance: many; v_gene: TRBV5-1; CDR3aa: CASSLGSSYNEQFF; CDR3nt: TGCGCCAGCAGCTTAGGGAGCTCCTACAATGAGCAGTTCTTC
j_gene: TRBJ2-7; d_gene: TRBD2; abundance: .; v_gene: TRBV5-1; CDR3aa: CASSLDTSGSYEQYF; CDR3nt: TGCGCCAGCAGCTTGGATACTAGCGGTTCCTACGAGCAGTACTTC
j_gene: TRBJ1-5; d_gene: .; abundance: many; v_gene: TRBV4-1; CDR3aa: CASSQEGFGSNQPQHF; CDR3nt: TGCGCCAGCAGCCAAGAAGGTTTTGGGAGCAATCAGCCCCAGCATTTT
j_gene: TRBJ2-3; d_gene: .; abundance: many; v_gene: TRBV4-2; CDR3aa: CASSREQVRTDTQYF; CDR3nt: TGTGCCAGCAGTCGTGAACAGGTCCGCACAGATACGCAGTATTTT